Here is one T cell receptor (beta chain) with its context. These data are taken from a study of blood T cell repertoires in COVID-19. As for the study in general: Samples came from the United States, Italy and Spain, spanning acute and convalescent COVID-19.

Study processing details: Estimation of nucleated cell counts was performed using reference gene primer amplification. TCRdb's copy holds only in-frame clones and misses some; the assay was immunoSEQ multiplex PCR. That table gives V, J and clone size, and the DNA gave D and trimming. This sample has just under 80,000 clones, with roughly 84% found just once. The TCR originated in a human donor in a cohort sampled during active COVID-19. Sample: peripheral blood.

The CDR3 nucleotides read TGTGCCAGCAGCAGGGTCAGGCAGGGCCAGCCCCAGCATTTT. It encodes CASSRVRQGQPQHF. The V gene is TRBV21-1, the J gene TRBJ1-5; no DNA check was done on the table's D call, TRBD1. TRBV21-1 is recorded as a pseudogene. The CDR3 extends over 14 amino acids.